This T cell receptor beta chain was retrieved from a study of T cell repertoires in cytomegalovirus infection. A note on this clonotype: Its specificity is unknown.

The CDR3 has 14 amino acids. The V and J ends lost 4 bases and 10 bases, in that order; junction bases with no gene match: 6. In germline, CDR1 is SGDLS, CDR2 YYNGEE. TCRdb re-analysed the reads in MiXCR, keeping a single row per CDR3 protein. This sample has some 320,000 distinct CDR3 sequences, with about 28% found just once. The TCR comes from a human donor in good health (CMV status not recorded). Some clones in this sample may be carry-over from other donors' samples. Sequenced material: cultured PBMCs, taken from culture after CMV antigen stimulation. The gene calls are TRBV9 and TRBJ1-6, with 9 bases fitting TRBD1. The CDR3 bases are TGTGCCAGCAGCCCCGGGACAGGGCGATCACCCCTCCACTTT. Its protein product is CASSPGTGRSPLHF.